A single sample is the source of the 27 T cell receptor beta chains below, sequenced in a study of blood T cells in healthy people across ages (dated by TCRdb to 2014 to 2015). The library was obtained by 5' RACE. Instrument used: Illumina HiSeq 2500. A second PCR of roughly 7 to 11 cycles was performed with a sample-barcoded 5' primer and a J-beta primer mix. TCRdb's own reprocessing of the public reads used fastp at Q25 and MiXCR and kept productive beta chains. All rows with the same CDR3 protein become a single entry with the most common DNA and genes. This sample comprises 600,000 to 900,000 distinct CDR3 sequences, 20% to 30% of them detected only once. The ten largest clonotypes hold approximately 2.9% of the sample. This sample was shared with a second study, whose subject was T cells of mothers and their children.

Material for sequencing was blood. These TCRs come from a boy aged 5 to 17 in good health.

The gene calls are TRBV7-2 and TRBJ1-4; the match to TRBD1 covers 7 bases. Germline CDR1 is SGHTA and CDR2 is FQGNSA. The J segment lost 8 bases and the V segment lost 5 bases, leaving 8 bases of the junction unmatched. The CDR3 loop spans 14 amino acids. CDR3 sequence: CASSNNRGEEKLFF. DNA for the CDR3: TGTGCCAGCAGCAATAACAGGGGAGAGGAAAAACTGTTTTTT.

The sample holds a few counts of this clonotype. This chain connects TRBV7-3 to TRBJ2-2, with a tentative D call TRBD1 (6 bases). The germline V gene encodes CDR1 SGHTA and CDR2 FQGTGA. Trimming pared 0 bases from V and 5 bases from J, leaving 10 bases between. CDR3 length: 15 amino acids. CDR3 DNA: TGTGCCAGCAGCTTAACCGGGACAACGACCGGGGAGCTGTTTTTT. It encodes CASSLTGTTTGELFF.

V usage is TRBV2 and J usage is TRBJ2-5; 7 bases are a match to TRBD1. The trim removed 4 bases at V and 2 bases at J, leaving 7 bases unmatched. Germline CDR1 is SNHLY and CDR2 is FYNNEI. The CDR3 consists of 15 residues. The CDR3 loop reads CASSGRTGLQETQYF. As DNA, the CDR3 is TGTGCCAGCAGTGGAAGGACAGGACTTCAAGAGACCCAGTACTTC.

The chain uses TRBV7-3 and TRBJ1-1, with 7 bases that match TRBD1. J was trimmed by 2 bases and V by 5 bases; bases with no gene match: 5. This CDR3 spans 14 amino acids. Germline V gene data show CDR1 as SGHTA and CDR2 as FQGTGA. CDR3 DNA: TGTGCCAGCAGCCCGGGACAGAGCAACACTGAAGCTTTCTTT. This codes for CASSPGQSNTEAFF. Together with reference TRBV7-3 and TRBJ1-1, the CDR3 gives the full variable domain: GAGVSQTPSNKVTEKGKYVELRCDPISGHTALYWYRQSLGQGPEFLIYFQGTGAADDSGLPNDRFFAVRPEGSVSTLKIQRTERGDSAVYLCASSPGQSNTEAFFGQGTRLTVV.

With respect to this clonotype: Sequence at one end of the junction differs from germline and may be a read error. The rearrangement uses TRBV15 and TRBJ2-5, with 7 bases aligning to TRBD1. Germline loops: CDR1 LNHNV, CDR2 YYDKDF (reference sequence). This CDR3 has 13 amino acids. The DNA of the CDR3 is TGTGCCACCAGCAGAGCAGGGGGAGAGACCCGGTACTTC. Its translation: CATSRAGGETRYF.

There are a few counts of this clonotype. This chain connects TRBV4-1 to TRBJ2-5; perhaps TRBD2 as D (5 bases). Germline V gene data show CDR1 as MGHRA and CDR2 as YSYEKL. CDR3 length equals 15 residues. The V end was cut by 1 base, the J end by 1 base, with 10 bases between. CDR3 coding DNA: TGCGCCAGCAGCCAAGGATCGGGGATCCAAGAGACCCAGTACTTC. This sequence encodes CASSQGSGIQETQYF.

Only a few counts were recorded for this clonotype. CDR3 region: CSARASISSYNSPLHF. The CDR3 nucleotides are TGCAGTGCTAGAGCCTCAATCTCCTCCTATAATTCACCCCTCCACTTT. This sequence joins TRBV20-1 and TRBJ1-6; the D is unclear. This CDR3 has 16 residues. The germline gives CDR1 DFQATT, CDR2 SNEGSKA (reference sequence). Between the trimmed V and J ends, which lost 1 base and 0 bases, there was a span of 10 bases.

In nucleotides, the CDR3 is TGTGCCAGCAGCCCCTTTTCCAACGTCCTGACTTTC. Translating gives CASSPFSNVLTF. The chain recombines TRBV7-9 with TRBJ2-6; no clear D. The CDR3 totals 12 residues. The ends were cut back, 5 bases at V and 8 bases at J, with 7 bases in the middle. CDR1 and CDR2 from the germline V gene are SEHNR and FQNEAQ (reference sequence).

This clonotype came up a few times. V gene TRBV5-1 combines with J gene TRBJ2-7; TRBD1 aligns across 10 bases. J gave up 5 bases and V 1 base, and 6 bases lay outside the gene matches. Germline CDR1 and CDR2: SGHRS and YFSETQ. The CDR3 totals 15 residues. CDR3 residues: CASSLRGQGWNEQYF. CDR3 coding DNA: TGCGCCAGCAGCTTGCGGGGACAGGGGTGGAACGAGCAGTACTTC.

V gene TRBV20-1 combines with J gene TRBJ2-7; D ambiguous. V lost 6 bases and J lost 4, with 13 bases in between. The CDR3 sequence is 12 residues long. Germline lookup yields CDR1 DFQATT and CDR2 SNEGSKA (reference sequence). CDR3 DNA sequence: TGCAGTGCGGCTCCGCCGATTTACGAGCAGTACTTC. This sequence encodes CSAAPPIYEQYF.

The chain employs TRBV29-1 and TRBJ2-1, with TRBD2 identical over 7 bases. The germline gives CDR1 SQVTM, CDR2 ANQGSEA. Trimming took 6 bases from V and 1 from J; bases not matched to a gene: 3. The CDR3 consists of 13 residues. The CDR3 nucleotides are TGCAGCGTCCGGGGGGATTCCTACAATGAGCAGTTCTTC. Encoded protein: CSVRGDSYNEQFF.

The CDR3 sequence is CASSPPGARAYNEQFF. The DNA for the CDR3 is TGTGCCAGTAGCCCACCCGGAGCGCGGGCCTACAATGAGCAGTTCTTC. This chain joins TRBV7-2 and TRBJ2-1, with D perhaps matching TRBD2 (5 bases). Germline V CDR1 and CDR2: SGHTA, FQGNSA. This CDR3 is 16 amino acids long. V lost 9 bases and J lost 2, with 20 bases in between.

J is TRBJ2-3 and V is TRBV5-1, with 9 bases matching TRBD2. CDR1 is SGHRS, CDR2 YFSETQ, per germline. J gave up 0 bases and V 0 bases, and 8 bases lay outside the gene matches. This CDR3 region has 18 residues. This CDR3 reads CASSLGLAEPTSTDTQYF. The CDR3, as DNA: TGCGCCAGCAGCTTGGGACTAGCGGAACCTACTAGCACAGATACGCAGTATTTT.

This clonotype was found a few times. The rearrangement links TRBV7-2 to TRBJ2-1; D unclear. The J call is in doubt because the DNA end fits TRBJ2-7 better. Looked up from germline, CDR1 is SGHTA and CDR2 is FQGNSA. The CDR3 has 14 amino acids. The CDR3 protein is CASSFYPGKIEQYF. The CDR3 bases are TGTGCCAGCAGCTTTTACCCAGGAAAGATAGAGCAGTACTTC.

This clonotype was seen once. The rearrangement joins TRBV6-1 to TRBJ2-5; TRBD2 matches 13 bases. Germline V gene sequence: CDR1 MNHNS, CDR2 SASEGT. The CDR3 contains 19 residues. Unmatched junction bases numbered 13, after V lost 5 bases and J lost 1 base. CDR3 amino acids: CASSPRGTSGAGPQETQYF. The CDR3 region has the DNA TGTGCCAGCAGTCCGCGCGGGACTAGCGGGGCAGGCCCCCAAGAGACCCAGTACTTC.

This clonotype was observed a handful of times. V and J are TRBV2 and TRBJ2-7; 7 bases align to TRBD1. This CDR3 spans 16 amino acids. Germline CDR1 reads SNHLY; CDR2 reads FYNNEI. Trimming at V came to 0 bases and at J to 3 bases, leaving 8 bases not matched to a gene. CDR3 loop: CASSEAGEQGIYEQYF. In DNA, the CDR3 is TGTGCCAGCAGTGAAGCCGGAGAACAGGGGATCTACGAGCAGTACTTC.

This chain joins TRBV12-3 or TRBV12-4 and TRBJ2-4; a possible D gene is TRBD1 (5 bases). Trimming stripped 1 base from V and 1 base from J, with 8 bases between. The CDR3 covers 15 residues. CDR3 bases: TGTGCCAGCAGTTTAGGGAACAGGGCCAAAAACATTCAGTACTTC. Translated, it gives CASSLGNRAKNIQYF.

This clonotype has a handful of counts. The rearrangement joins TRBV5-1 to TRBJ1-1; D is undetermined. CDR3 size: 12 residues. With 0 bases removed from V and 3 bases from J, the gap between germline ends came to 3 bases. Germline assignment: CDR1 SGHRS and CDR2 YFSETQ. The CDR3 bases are TGCGCCAGCAGCTTGGAGTACACTGAAGCTTTCTTT. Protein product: CASSLEYTEAFF. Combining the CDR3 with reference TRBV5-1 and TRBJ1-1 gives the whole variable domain KAGVTQTPRYLIKTRGQQVTLSCSPISGHRSVSWYQQTPGQGLQFLFEYFSETQRNKGNFPGRFSGRQFSNSRSEMNVSTLELGDSALYLCASSLEYTEAFFGQGTRLTVV.

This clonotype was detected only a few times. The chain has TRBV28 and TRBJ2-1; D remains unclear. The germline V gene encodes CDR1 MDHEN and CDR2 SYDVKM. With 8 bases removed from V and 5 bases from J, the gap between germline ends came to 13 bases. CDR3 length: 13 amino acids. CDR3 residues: CASLEMRHNEQFF. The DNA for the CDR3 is TGTGCCAGCCTTGAAATGAGGCACAATGAGCAGTTCTTC. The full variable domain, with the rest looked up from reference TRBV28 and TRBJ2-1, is DVKVTQSSRYLVKRTGEKVFLECVQDMDHENMFWYRQDPGLGLRLIYFSYDVKMKEKGDIPEGYSVSREKKERFSLILESASTNQTSMYLCASLEMRHNEQFFGPGTRLTVL.

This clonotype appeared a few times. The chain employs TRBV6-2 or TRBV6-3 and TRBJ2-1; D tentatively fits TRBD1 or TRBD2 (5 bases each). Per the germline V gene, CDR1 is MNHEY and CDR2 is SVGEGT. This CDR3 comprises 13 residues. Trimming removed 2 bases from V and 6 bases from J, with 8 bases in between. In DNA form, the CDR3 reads TGTGCCAGCAGTTACCTGGGACCCAATGAGCAGTTCTTC. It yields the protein CASSYLGPNEQFF.

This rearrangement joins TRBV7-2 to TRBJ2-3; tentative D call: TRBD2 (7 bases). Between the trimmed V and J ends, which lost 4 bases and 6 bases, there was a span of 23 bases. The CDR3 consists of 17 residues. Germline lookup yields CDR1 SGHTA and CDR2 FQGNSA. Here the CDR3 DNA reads TGTGCCAGCAGCTCCCCCGGGTTGCGGGGGCGGAGGGATACGCAGTATTTT. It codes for CASSSPGLRGRRDTQYF.

The CDR3 nucleotides are TGCGCCAGCAGCCTCCTCGGGGGGAGGGGGAACACTGAAGCTTTCTTT. Translated, it gives CASSLLGGRGNTEAFF. The V and J genes are TRBV4-1 and TRBJ1-1, with a tentative D call TRBD1 (5 bases). V lost 4 bases to trimming and J lost 1 base, with 16 bases between them. Germline V lookup: CDR1 MGHRA, CDR2 YSYEKL. The CDR3 sequence is 16 residues long.

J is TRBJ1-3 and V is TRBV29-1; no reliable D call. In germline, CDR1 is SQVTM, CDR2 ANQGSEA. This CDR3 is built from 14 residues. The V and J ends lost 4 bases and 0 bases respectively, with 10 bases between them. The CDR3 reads CSVVENLSGNTIYF. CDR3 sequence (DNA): TGCAGCGTTGTAGAGAACCTCTCTGGAAACACCATATATTTT.

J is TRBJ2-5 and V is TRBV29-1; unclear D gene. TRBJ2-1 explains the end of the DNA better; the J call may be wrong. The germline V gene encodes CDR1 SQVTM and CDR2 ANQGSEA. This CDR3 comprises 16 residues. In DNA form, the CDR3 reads TGCAGCGTTGAAGGGCAGCAACCCTTTCTTGTCCATGAGCAGTTCTTC. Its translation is CSVEGQQPFLVHEQFF.

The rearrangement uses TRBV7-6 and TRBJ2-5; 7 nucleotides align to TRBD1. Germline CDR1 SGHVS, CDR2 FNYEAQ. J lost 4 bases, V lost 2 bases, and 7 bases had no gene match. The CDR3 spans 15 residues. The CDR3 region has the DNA TGTGCCAGCAGCTTAAATTACAGGGGTGGAGAGACCCAGTACTTC. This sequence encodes CASSLNYRGGETQYF. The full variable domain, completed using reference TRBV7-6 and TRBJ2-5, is GAGVSQSPRYKVTKRGQDVALRCDPISGHVSLYWYRQALGQGPEFLTYFNYEAQQDKSGLPNDRFSAERPEGSISTLTIQRTEQRDSAMYRCASSLNYRGGETQYFGPGTRLLVL.

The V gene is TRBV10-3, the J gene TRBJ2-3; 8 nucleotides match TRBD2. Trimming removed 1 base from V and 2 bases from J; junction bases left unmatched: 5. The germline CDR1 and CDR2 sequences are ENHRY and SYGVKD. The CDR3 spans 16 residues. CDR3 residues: CAISEYSGRATDTQYF. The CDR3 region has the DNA TGTGCCATCAGTGAGTACAGCGGGAGAGCCACAGATACGCAGTATTTT.

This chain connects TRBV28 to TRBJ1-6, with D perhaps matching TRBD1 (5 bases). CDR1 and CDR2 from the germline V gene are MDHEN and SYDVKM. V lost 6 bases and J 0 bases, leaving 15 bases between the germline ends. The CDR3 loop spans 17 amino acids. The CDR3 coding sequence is TGTGCCAGCAGGCTCGGGACGGCGAGCTCCTATAATTCACCCCTCCACTTT. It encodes CASRLGTASSYNSPLHF.